This T cell receptor (beta chain) was recorded in a study of T cell responses to AZD1222 COVID-19 vaccine. Study-level points and caveats: Spike-wide vaccine-associated CD4 TCRs dominated at 160-218 and 743-854.

Clones were sequenced by immunoSEQ multiplex PCR, and TCRdb holds only the in-frame ones, with some missing. The repertoire holds 25,000 to 30,000 clones, with 89% as singletons. V lost 4 bases and J lost 8; bases outside the gene matches: 4. The V gene's germline CDR1 is MGHRA and CDR2 YSYEKL. The CDR3 length is 13 residues. This clone was counted a single time. Its specificity is not known. This sample comprised peripheral blood, obtained on day 0 of AZD1222 vaccination. This clonotype originated in an adult in good health. The rearrangement uses TRBV4-1 and TRBJ2-1; 8 positions agree with TRBD2. Written as DNA, the CDR3 is TGCGCCAGCAGCCCTGGACTAGCCCATGAGCAGTTCTTC. It encodes CASSPGLAHEQFF.